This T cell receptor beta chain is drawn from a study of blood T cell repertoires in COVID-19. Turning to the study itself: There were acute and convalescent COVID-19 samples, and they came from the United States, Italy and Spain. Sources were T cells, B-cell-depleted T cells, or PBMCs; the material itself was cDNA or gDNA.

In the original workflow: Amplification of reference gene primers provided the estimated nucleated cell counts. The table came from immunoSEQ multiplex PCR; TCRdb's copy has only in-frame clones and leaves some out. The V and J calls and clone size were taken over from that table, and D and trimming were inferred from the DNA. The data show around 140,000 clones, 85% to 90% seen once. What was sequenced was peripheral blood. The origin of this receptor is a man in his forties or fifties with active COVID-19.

The CDR3 loop is CASSLGTGGRETQYF. The CDR3 DNA reads as TGTGCCAGCAGCTTAGGGACAGGCGGAAGGGAGACCCAGTACTTC. The chain is built from TRBV7-9 and TRBJ2-5; 7 bases align to TRBD1. The trim removed 1 base at V and 5 bases at J, leaving 7 bases unmatched. Germline V gives CDR1 SEHNR, CDR2 FQNEAQ (reference sequence). The CDR3 is 15 residues long. The full variable domain, its missing parts supplied by reference TRBV7-9 and TRBJ2-5, is DTGVSQNPRHKITKRGQNVTFRCDPISEHNRLYWYRQTLGQGPEFLTYFQNEAQLEKSRLLSDRFSAERPKGSFSTLEIQRTEQGDSAMYLCASSLGTGGRETQYFGPGTRLLVL.